Reported below is one TCR beta chain. Specified time point: pretreatment peripheral blood. This specimen comes from a study of PD-L1 blockade in urothelial cancer. In the study overall: About 90% of the roughly 29 patients comprised males who had bladder-origin urothelial cancer. Anywhere from 0 to 3 prior chemotherapy regimens had been received by patients. T cells numbered a median of about 140,000 in the blood samples.

PCRs each included synthetic TCR analog templates spiked in. Some clones are missing from TCRdb's copy, which holds only in-frame ones; the method was immunoSEQ multiplex PCR. The sample consists of roughly 40,000 clones, around nine tenths of them appearing once. The V gene's germline CDR1 is SNHLY and CDR2 FYNNEI. There are 16 residues in the CDR3. V lost 7 bases and J lost 2; bases outside the gene matches: 8. This TCR derives from a donor at least 40 years old with urothelial cancer. Here the sequenced sample was PBMCs, taken around atezolizumab (anti-PD-L1) treatment. The chain combines TRBV2 with TRBJ2-1; 10 nucleotides align to TRBD2. DNA for the CDR3: TGTGCCAGCACCGCGGGGAGCGGGAGGGCCTACAATGAGCAGTTCTTC. It encodes CASTAGSGRAYNEQFF.